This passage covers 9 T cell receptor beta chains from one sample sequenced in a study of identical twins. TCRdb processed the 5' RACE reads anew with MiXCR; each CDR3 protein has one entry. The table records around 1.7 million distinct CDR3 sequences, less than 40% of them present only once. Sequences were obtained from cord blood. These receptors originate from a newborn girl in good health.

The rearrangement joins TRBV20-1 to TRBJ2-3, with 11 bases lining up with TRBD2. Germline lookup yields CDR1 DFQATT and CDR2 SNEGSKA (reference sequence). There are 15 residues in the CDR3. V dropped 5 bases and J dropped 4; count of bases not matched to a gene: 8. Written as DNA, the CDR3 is TGCAGTGCTCCCGGGACTAGCGGACTCCCAGATACGCAGTATTTT. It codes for CSAPGTSGLPDTQYF.

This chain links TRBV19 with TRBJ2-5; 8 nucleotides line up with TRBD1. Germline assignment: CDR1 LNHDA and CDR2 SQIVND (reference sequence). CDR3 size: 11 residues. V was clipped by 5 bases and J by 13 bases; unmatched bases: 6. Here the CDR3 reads CASSGGQGVYF. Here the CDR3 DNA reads TGTGCCAGTAGTGGCGGACAGGGTGTGTACTTC.

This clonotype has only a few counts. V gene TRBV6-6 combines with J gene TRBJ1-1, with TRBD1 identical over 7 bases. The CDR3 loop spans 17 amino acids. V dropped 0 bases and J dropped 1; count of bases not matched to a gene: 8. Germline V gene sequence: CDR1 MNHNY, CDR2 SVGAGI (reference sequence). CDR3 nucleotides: TGTGCCAGCAGTTACTCCCAACAAGGGGGCGCGAACACTGAAGCTTTCTTT. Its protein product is CASSYSQQGGANTEAFF.

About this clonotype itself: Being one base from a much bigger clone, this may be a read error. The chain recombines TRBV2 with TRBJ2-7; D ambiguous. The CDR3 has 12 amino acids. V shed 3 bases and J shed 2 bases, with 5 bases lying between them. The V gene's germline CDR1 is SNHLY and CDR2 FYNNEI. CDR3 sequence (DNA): TGTGCCAGCAGTGACGATCCCTACGAGCAGTACTTC. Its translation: CASSDDPYEQYF.

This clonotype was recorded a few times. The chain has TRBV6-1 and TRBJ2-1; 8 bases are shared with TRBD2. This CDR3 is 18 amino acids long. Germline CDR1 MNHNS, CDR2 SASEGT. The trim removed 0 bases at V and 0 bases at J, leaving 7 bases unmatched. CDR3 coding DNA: TGTGCCAGCAGTGAAGCGTTCAAAGCGGGAGTCTCCTACAATGAGCAGTTCTTC. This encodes CASSEAFKAGVSYNEQFF.

The CDR3 sequence is CASRSGQGTYNEQFF. The CDR3 nucleotides read TGTGCCAGCAGGTCGGGACAGGGGACTTACAATGAGCAGTTCTTC. The J gene is TRBJ2-1, the V gene TRBV5-6; 10 positions agree with TRBD1. There are 15 residues in the CDR3. Germline V gene data show CDR1 as SGHDT and CDR2 as YYEEEE. With 5 bases clipped from V and 4 bases from J, the junction kept 6 bases outside the gene matches.

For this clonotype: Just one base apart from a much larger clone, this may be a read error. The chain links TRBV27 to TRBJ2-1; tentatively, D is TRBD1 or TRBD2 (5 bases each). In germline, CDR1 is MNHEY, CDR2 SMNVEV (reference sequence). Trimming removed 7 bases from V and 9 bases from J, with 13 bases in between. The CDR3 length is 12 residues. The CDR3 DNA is TGTGCCAGCATTTCGACCGGGACTGAGCAGTTCTTC. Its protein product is CASISTGTEQFF.

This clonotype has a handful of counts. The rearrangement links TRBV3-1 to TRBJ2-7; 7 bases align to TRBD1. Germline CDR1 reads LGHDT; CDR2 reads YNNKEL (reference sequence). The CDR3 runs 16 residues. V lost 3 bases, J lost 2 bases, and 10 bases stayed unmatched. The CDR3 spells CASSHLRGQVPYEQYF. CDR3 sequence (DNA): TGTGCCAGCAGCCACCTCCGAGGACAGGTCCCCTACGAGCAGTACTTC.

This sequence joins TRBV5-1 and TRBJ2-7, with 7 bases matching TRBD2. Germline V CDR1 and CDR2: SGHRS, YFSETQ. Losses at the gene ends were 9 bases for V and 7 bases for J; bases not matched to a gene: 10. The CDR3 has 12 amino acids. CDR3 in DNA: TGCGCCACCGGGAGCGGGGTTGGAGAGCAGTACTTC. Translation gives CATGSGVGEQYF.